Listed here are 23 T cell receptor beta chains from one sample, sequenced in a study of blood T cells in healthy people across ages. Primers used in a second PCR of roughly 7 to 12 cycles were a sample-barcoded 5' primer and a J-beta primer mix. TCRdb called the 5' RACE reads again in MiXCR, with one record for every CDR3 protein. This sample carries about 1,500,000 distinct CDR3 sequences, 28% of them seen once, and the ten largest clones take about 8%. The sequenced sample consisted of blood. Every receptor here comes from a woman aged 25 to 39 in good health.

Comments on this clonotype: A clone one base away is much larger, so this may be a read error. The chain carries TRBV7-2 and TRBJ2-1, with 8 bases aligning to TRBD2. In germline, CDR1 is SGHTA, CDR2 FQGNSA. The CDR3 consists of 14 residues. The CDR3 reads CVSSLGTSISEQFF. CDR3 DNA sequence: TGTGTCAGCAGCTTAGGGACTAGTATCAGTGAGCAGTTCTTC.

Many counts were recorded for this clonotype. The J gene is TRBJ1-4, the V gene TRBV20-1; no clear D gene. Trimming took off 0 bases at V and 4 bases at J, with 12 bases between the two ends. Germline V gene sequence: CDR1 DFQATT, CDR2 SNEGSKA (reference sequence). The CDR3 contains 15 residues. CDR3 in DNA: TGCAGTGCTAGAGATAATGGGTGGGGTAATGAAAAACTGTTTTTT. Residues: CSARDNGWGNEKLFF.

Note on this clonotype: A clone one base away is much larger, so this may be a read error. The chain uses TRBV6-5 and TRBJ1-1; D possibly corresponds to TRBD1 (6 bases). Germline V gene sequence: CDR1 MNHEY, CDR2 SVGAGI. CDR3 size: 14 residues. This chain's CDR3 is CTSSYQGMNTEAFF. The CDR3 DNA reads TGTACCAGCAGTTACCAGGGGATGAACACTGAAGCTTTCTTT.

The gene calls are TRBV27 and TRBJ2-3; D is ambiguous. Germline V gene sequence: CDR1 MNHEY, CDR2 SMNVEV (reference sequence). The CDR3 is made up of 12 amino acids. The V gene lost 7 bases and the J gene lost 6 bases, with 11 bases spanning the gap. This CDR3 is CASTDGGDTQYF. CDR3 coding DNA: TGTGCCAGCACCGACGGTGGCGATACGCAGTATTTT.

This clonotype was seen more than once but under ten times. V gene TRBV7-9 combines with J gene TRBJ2-2, with TRBD2 matching over 10 bases. The CDR3 extends over 15 amino acids. The junction had 5 bases not matched to a gene; V was cut back by 7 bases and J by 3 bases. Germline values: CDR1 SEHNR, CDR2 FQNEAQ (reference sequence). DNA for the CDR3: TGTGCCAGCACCATTGGGACTAGCGACACCGGGGAGCTGTTTTTT. Its protein is CASTIGTSDTGELFF. The whole variable domain, remainder taken from reference TRBV7-9 and TRBJ2-2, is DTGVSQNPRHKITKRGQNVTFRCDPISEHNRLYWYRQTLGQGPEFLTYFQNEAQLEKSRLLSDRFSAERPKGSFSTLEIQRTEQGDSAMYLCASTIGTSDTGELFFGEGSRLTVL.

The chain uses TRBV12-3 or TRBV12-4 and TRBJ2-2; weak D call: TRBD2 (5 bases). CDR3 length equals 14 residues. V lost 6 bases, J lost 0 bases, and 8 bases lay in between. The CDR3 DNA sequence: TGTGCCAGCAGGGAACTAGCGAACACCGGGGAGCTGTTTTTT. It codes for CASRELANTGELFF.

This clonotype was seen many times. The junction departs from germline at one end; a sequencing error may be responsible. The gene calls are TRBV12-3 or TRBV12-4 and TRBJ2-1; 12 nucleotides align to TRBD2. The CDR3 is 15 residues long. This chain's CDR3 is CASSPLAGGDNEQFF. The CDR3 DNA reads TGCGCCAGCAGCCCACTAGCGGGGGGTGATAATGAGCAGTTCTTC.

The rearrangement links TRBV20-1 to TRBJ1-2; no firm D call. V dropped 1 base and J dropped 5 bases, with 14 bases sitting between them. Germline V CDR1 and CDR2: DFQATT, SNEGSKA (reference sequence). CDR3 size: 14 residues. This chain's CDR3 is CSARAILTAYGYTF. The CDR3 bases are TGCAGTGCTAGAGCCATCTTGACGGCTTATGGCTACACCTTC.

This clonotype was counted ten times or more. The genes are TRBV12-3 or TRBV12-4 and TRBJ2-7, with unresolved D. The V end was cut by 2 bases, the J end by 3 bases, with 8 bases between. CDR3 length: 13 amino acids. The CDR3 is CASSLLLSYEQYF. The CDR3 DNA sequence: TGTGCCAGCAGTTTACTCCTAAGCTACGAGCAGTACTTC.

In this sample, this clonotype turned up a few times. This chain joins TRBV27 and TRBJ2-3; D call uncertain. Germline lookup yields CDR1 MNHEY and CDR2 SMNVEV (reference sequence). The CDR3 consists of 10 residues. The CDR3: CSTGVDTQYF. The CDR3 DNA sequence: TGTTCCACCGGCGTGGATACGCAGTATTTT.

The chain recombines TRBV11-2 with TRBJ1-1; 7 bases are a match to TRBD1. Germline V CDR1 and CDR2: SGHAT, FQNNGV. The CDR3 runs to 13 residues. The J segment lost 8 bases and the V segment lost 5 bases, leaving 8 bases of the junction unmatched. The CDR3 region has the DNA TGTGCCAGCAGCCAACAGGGGTGGAGGGAAGCTTTCTTT. Its protein product is CASSQQGWREAFF.

About this clonotype itself: A clone one base away is much larger, so this may be a read error. The chain is built from TRBV5-1 and TRBJ2-1; D remains unclear. V lost 4 bases, J lost 6 bases, and 14 bases lay in between. This CDR3 spans 14 amino acids. Per the germline V gene, CDR1 is SGHRS and CDR2 is YFSETQ. The CDR3 protein is CASSLTTSVNEQFF. Written as DNA, the CDR3 is TGCGCCAGCAGCCTAACAACAAGTGTCAATGAGCAGTTCTTC.

There are a few counts of this clonotype. The chain uses TRBV20-1 and TRBJ2-1; tentatively, D is TRBD1 or TRBD2 (5 bases each). V gave up 0 bases and J gave up 0 bases, with 15 bases separating them. Germline V CDR1 and CDR2: DFQATT, SNEGSKA (reference sequence). The CDR3 totals 17 residues. The CDR3 region has the DNA TGCAGTGCTAGAGAGGACGGGACCGTCTTCTCCTACAATGAGCAGTTCTTC. Amino acid sequence: CSAREDGTVFSYNEQFF.

This clonotype was counted a few times. V and J are TRBV28 and TRBJ2-3; the match to TRBD2 covers 12 bases. This CDR3 contains 15 residues. CDR1 is MDHEN, CDR2 SYDVKM, per germline. Trimming removed 6 bases from V and 6 bases from J; junction bases left unmatched: 7. CDR3 DNA sequence: TGTGCCAGCAGGAGACTAGCGGGGGCCCCGGATACGCAGTATTTT. Protein product: CASRRLAGAPDTQYF.

About this clonotype itself: As the CDR3 is not closed by the conserved phenylalanine or tryptophan, this likely results from a read error. V usage is TRBV29-1 and J usage is TRBJ2-1; 7 bases map to TRBD2. The length of the CDR3 is 15 residues. Looked up from germline, CDR1 is SQVTM and CDR2 is ANQGSEA. V shed 5 bases and J 4 bases; nucleotides not matched to a gene: 11. This CDR3 reads CSVLLRDYPYNEQFL. The CDR3 DNA reads as TGCAGCGTTCTCCTCCGGGACTACCCATACAATGAGCAGTTCTTA.

This clonotype was counted between two and nine times. The chain carries TRBV15 and TRBJ2-5; D gene unclear. Looked up from germline, CDR1 is LNHNV and CDR2 is YYDKDF (reference sequence). The CDR3 is 13 residues long. Trimming cost V 2 bases and J 3 bases, with 7 bases left between them. CDR3 sequence reads: CATSRPPEETQYF. The CDR3 bases are TGTGCCACCAGCAGACCCCCGGAAGAGACCCAGTACTTC.

The table lists this clonotype with many counts. This chain connects TRBV9 to TRBJ2-1; 7 nucleotides match TRBD1. The junction had 3 bases not matched to a gene; V was cut back by 0 bases and J by 0 bases. Germline CDR1 SGDLS, CDR2 YYNGEE. There are 16 residues in the CDR3. This chain's CDR3 is CASSVGGDSSYNEQFF. In nucleotides, the CDR3 is TGTGCCAGCAGCGTAGGTGGGGACAGCTCCTACAATGAGCAGTTCTTC. The entire variable domain, with the rest obtained from reference TRBV9 and TRBJ2-1, is as follows: DSGVTQTPKHLITATGQRVTLRCSPRSGDLSVYWYQQSLDQGLQFLIQYYNGEERAKGNILERFSAQQFPDLHSELNLSSLELGDSALYFCASSVGGDSSYNEQFFGPGTRLTVL.

This chain links TRBV3-1 with TRBJ2-5, with TRBD2 matching over 7 bases. This CDR3 comprises 14 residues. Unmatched junction bases numbered 15, after V lost 6 bases and J lost 11 bases. Germline V gene sequence: CDR1 LGHDT, CDR2 YNNKEL (reference sequence). The chain's CDR3 is CASRVAGEYNEQYF. The CDR3 coding sequence is TGTGCCAGCAGAGTGGCGGGAGAATACAATGAGCAGTACTTC.

This chain links TRBV20-1 with TRBJ1-1; D is perhaps TRBD1 (6 bases). Between the trimmed V and J ends, which lost 3 bases and 5 bases, there was a span of 13 bases. The CDR3 consists of 13 residues. From germline, CDR1 is DFQATT and CDR2 SNEGSKA (reference sequence). The CDR3 DNA reads TGCAGTGCTAGCACGGGGGCGCGAACTGAAGCTTTCTTT. Protein: CSASTGARTEAFF.

The J gene is TRBJ2-1, the V gene TRBV5-5; weak D call: TRBD1 (5 bases). Germline assignment: CDR1 SGHKS and CDR2 YYEKEE (reference sequence). This CDR3 region has 13 residues. Trimming took 9 bases from V and 0 from J, leaving 10 bases between them. CDR3 in DNA: TGTGCCACGACGCAGGGCTCCTACAATGAGCAGTTCTTC. The encoded protein is CATTQGSYNEQFF.

To note about this clonotype: With a much larger clone just one base away, this may be a read error. J is TRBJ2-1 and V is TRBV29-1, with 12 bases aligning to TRBD2. Germline V gene lookup returns CDR1 SQVTM and CDR2 ANQGSEA. The ends lost 5 bases at V and 11 bases at J; junction bases unmatched: 10. This CDR3 is 14 amino acids long. The CDR3 protein is CSVLLAGGFDKQFF. The CDR3 DNA follows: TGCAGCGTTCTACTAGCGGGGGGTTTTGATAAGCAGTTCTTC.

In this sample, this clonotype turned up a few times. The CDR3 loop is CASSSGDRRYGYTF. CDR3 DNA: TGCGCCAGCAGCTCGGGGGACCGACGCTATGGCTACACCTTC. The chain combines TRBV5-1 with TRBJ1-2, with a tentative D call TRBD1 (5 bases). CDR3 size: 14 residues. The V and J ends lost 3 bases and 4 bases respectively, with 13 bases between them. Per the germline V gene, CDR1 is SGHRS and CDR2 is YFSETQ.

Regarding this clonotype: The junction differs from germline at one of its ends, possibly a read error. The V call is TRBV24-1, the J call TRBJ2-1; TRBD2 aligns across 13 bases. This CDR3 has 16 amino acids. In germline, CDR1 is KGHDR, CDR2 SFDVKD. CDR3 amino acids: CATSALLAGGPNEQDF. For the CDR3, the DNA is TGTGCCACCAGTGCCCTACTAGCGGGGGGGCCTAATGAGCAGGACTTC.